This TCR beta chain was profiled in a study of T cell repertoires in cytomegalovirus infection. This clonotype was counted a few times. Its antigen is currently unknown. The junction had 7 bases not matched to a gene; V was cut back by 8 bases and J by 6 bases. The CDR3 contains 13 residues. Looked up from germline, CDR1 is MNHEY and CDR2 is SVGAGI. TCRdb fed the reads into MiXCR, producing one record per CDR3 protein. The sample contains 350,000 to 400,000 distinct CDR3 sequences, about 35% of which appear only once. The source is a human donor in good health (CMV status not recorded). Some clones in this sample may be carry-over from other donors' samples. The specimen comprised cultured PBMCs, sampled from culture after CMV antigen stimulation. The chain uses TRBV6-5 and TRBJ1-2, with 9 bases matching TRBD1. The CDR3 DNA reads TGTGCCAGCTGGTCCGGGACAGGGAATGGCTACACCTTC. Its protein is CASWSGTGNGYTF.